Following are 12 T cell receptor beta chains from one sample sequenced in a study of T cells after yellow fever vaccination. From the 5' RACE reads, TCRdb called clonotypes with MiXCR, one entry per CDR3 protein. The sample holds about 130,000 distinct CDR3 sequences, 8.9% seen once. The sample in question was CD8+ T cells sorted from PBMCs, obtained on the day of the yellow fever booster vaccination. All receptors derive from a man younger than 30 who received the YFV17D yellow fever vaccine.

In this sample, this clonotype turned up a few times. V gene TRBV29-1 combines with J gene TRBJ2-7; D might be TRBD2 (5 bases). CDR3 size: 14 residues. Germline CDR1 and CDR2: SQVTM and ANQGSEA. Between the trimmed V and J ends, which lost 7 bases and 3 bases, there was a span of 19 bases. The CDR3: CSARVGAPYYEQYV. Written as DNA, the CDR3 is TGCAGCGCCCGGGTGGGAGCACCATACTACGAGCAGTACGTC.

The chain couples TRBV12-3 or TRBV12-4 to TRBJ2-1; 10 bases fit TRBD1. The length of the CDR3 is 14 residues. Germline trimming cut 7 bases from V and 4 bases from J; bases unmatched to any gene: 4. The CDR3 here is CASIDRGHYNEQFF. CDR3 coding DNA: TGTGCCAGCATCGACAGGGGGCATTACAATGAGCAGTTCTTC.

There are many counts of this clonotype. For the CDR3, the DNA is TGCAGTGCTAGAGAAGGACAGGGAATAGGGTACGAGCAGTACTTC. As protein: CSAREGQGIGYEQYF. This chain links TRBV20-1 with TRBJ2-7; 8 bases match TRBD1. The V segment lost 0 bases and the J segment 4 bases; nucleotides outside the gene matches: 8. The CDR3 covers 15 residues. The germline gives CDR1 DFQATT, CDR2 SNEGSKA (reference sequence).

V gene TRBV5-5 combines with J gene TRBJ1-1; D not certain. Germline V gives CDR1 SGHKS, CDR2 YYEKEE (reference sequence). With 1 base removed from V and 0 bases from J, the gap between germline ends came to 7 bases. The CDR3 totals 14 residues. The CDR3 protein is CASSLLELNTEAFF. In DNA, the CDR3 is TGTGCCAGCAGCTTGCTTGAATTGAACACTGAAGCTTTCTTT. Filled out from reference TRBV5-5 and TRBJ1-1, the complete variable domain reads DAGVTQSPTHLIKTRGQQVTLRCSPISGHKSVSWYQQVLGQGPQFIFQYYEKEERGRGNFPDRFSARQFPNYSSELNVNALLLGDSALYLCASSLLELNTEAFFGQGTRLTVV.

The chain links TRBV12-3 or TRBV12-4 to TRBJ1-1, with D perhaps matching TRBD1 (5 bases). V lost 6 bases to trimming and J lost 3 bases, with 14 bases between them. The CDR3 is made up of 14 amino acids. CDR3 DNA sequence: TGTGCCAGCAGATATAGGGGACTGCACACTGAAGCTTTCTTT. Its protein product is CASRYRGLHTEAFF.

In this sample, this clonotype turned up a few times. This rearrangement joins TRBV27 to TRBJ1-1; possibly TRBD1 for D (5 bases). V was shortened by 6 bases and J by 1 base, with 9 bases between the two germline ends. The CDR3 loop spans 13 amino acids. Germline loops: CDR1 MNHEY, CDR2 SMNVEV (reference sequence). The CDR3 nucleotides are TGTGCCAGCAGGGACACCCCGAACACTGAAGCTTTCTTT. It specifies CASRDTPNTEAFF.

This clonotype was counted at least ten times. The gene calls are TRBV5-6 and TRBJ2-7; TRBD1 aligns across 7 bases. Germline CDR1 reads SGHDT; CDR2 reads YYEEEE. J was trimmed by 5 bases and V by 3 bases; bases with no gene match: 5. The CDR3 spans 13 residues. The CDR3 loop reads CASSSGQEDEQYF. Here the CDR3 DNA reads TGTGCCAGCAGCTCAGGACAGGAGGACGAGCAGTACTTC.

Many counts were recorded for this clonotype. J is TRBJ1-5 and V is TRBV27; D may be TRBD1 (5 bases). Per germline, CDR1 MNHEY and CDR2 SMNVEV (reference sequence). CDR3 length: 16 residues. Trimming took off 5 bases at V and 10 bases at J, with 24 bases between the two ends. This chain's CDR3 is CASSHQRDPSVLPQHF. In nucleotides, the CDR3 is TGTGCCAGCAGTCACCAACGGGACCCCTCAGTGCTACCCCAGCATTTT.

This clonotype was recorded at least ten times. V and J are TRBV29-1 and TRBJ2-3, with D perhaps matching TRBD1 (6 bases). The CDR3 has 13 amino acids. Germline-derived CDR1 and CDR2 are SQVTM and ANQGSEA. Trimming shortened V by 3 bases and J by 4 bases, and 11 bases separated the two germline ends. DNA of the CDR3: TGCAGCGTTGATTTCAGGGGTGCAGATACGCAGTATTTT. It yields the protein CSVDFRGADTQYF.

This clonotype was recorded a few times. The rearrangement uses TRBV6-1 and TRBJ2-7; 8 nucleotides align to TRBD1. The CDR3 contains 13 residues. The germline gives CDR1 MNHNS, CDR2 SASEGT. The CDR3 reads CAVGQGFSYEQYV. As DNA, the CDR3 is TGTGCAGTTGGACAGGGCTTCTCCTACGAGCAGTACGTC.

V is TRBV7-8 and J is TRBJ2-7; maybe TRBD2 (6 bases). This CDR3 spans 15 amino acids. Germline V gene data show CDR1 as SGHVS and CDR2 as FQNEAQ. V was trimmed by 5 bases and J by 5 bases, leaving 19 bases between them. The DNA of the CDR3 is TGTGCCAGCAGCCGAGCCCAATCGCGGAGGGACGAGCAGTACTTC. Translation gives CASSRAQSRRDEQYF.

In its sample, this clonotype was seen a few times. The chain combines TRBV24-1 with TRBJ1-1; D not resolved. The CDR3 spans 13 residues. CDR1 and CDR2 (germline): KGHDR, SFDVKD. V lost 1 base to trimming and J lost 1 base, with 3 bases between them. The CDR3 reads CATSDFGNTEAFF. CDR3 nucleotides: TGTGCCACCAGTGATTTTGGGAACACTGAAGCTTTCTTT.